The 24 T cell receptor beta chains below were found in one sample sequenced in a study of sequential checkpoint blockade in melanoma (dated by TCRdb to the late 2010s). The treatment or condition label for this specimen denotes: randomized to nivolumab then ipilimumab (arm A) or the reverse (arm B). Library preparation used the immunoSEQ multiplex PCR assay. TCRdb carries this immuneACCESS record with in-frame sequences only. Its versions omit some clonotypes, under half of them owing to an unresolved V gene in the studies checked, with the rest unexplained. This sample has some 15,000 clones in its table, and 74% of those were observed once. The leading ten clones occupy 20% to 30% of the sample. Sequencing used CD8+ T cells sorted from blood (inferred from file names), obtained from a patient given nivolumab and ipilimumab in sequence. All receptors derive from a human donor with melanoma.

The chain recombines TRBV6-5 with TRBJ2-7; possible D gene TRBD1, 6 bases. Trimming pared 6 bases from V and 1 base from J, leaving 13 bases between. The germline V gene encodes CDR1 MNHEY and CDR2 SVGAGI. CDR3 length: 14 residues. The CDR3 region is CASSTLDRSYEQYV. The CDR3 coding sequence is TGTGCCAGCAGCACTCTGGACAGATCCTACGAGCAGTACGTC.

V is TRBV16 and J is TRBJ2-1, with D possibly matching TRBD1 (7 bases). The V end was cut by 4 bases, the J end by 4 bases, with 17 bases between. The V gene's germline CDR1 is KGHSY and CDR2 FQNENV. There are 16 residues in the CDR3. CDR3 region: CASSRSSQGGYNEQFF. CDR3 bases: TGTGCCAGCAGCCGATCCTCCCAGGGGGGATACAATGAGCAGTTCTTC.

The V and J genes are TRBV7-8 and TRBJ1-2; D unresolved. V lost 3 bases and J 8 bases, leaving 13 bases between the germline ends. This CDR3 is 13 amino acids long. The germline CDR1 and CDR2 sequences are SGHVS and FQNEAQ. CDR3 sequence reads: CASSLNAPGGYTF. The CDR3 nucleotides are TGTGCCAGCAGCTTGAATGCCCCGGGGGGCTACACCTTC.

The chain links TRBV6-5 to TRBJ1-1, with a weak D call TRBD1 (5 bases). Per germline, CDR1 MNHEY and CDR2 SVGAGI. V dropped 4 bases and J dropped 1 base, with 10 bases sitting between them. The CDR3 consists of 14 residues. In DNA, the CDR3 is TGTGCCAGCAGTTCCCCGGGGGGGAACACTGAAGCTTTCTTT. Its protein is CASSSPGGNTEAFF.

The rearrangement uses TRBV4-3 and TRBJ2-1, with D maybe TRBD1 (6 bases). Trimming took 0 bases from V and 7 from J, leaving 13 bases between them. CDR3 length: 15 amino acids. The V gene's germline CDR1 is LGHNA and CDR2 YSLEER. CDR3 protein: CASSQETGMSNEQFF. CDR3 nucleotides: TGCGCCAGCAGCCAAGAAACAGGGATGAGTAATGAGCAGTTCTTC.

The gene calls are TRBV19 and TRBJ1-1, with 7 bases lining up with TRBD1. This CDR3 region has 12 residues. V lost 10 bases and J lost 3; bases outside the gene matches: 5. Germline V lookup: CDR1 LNHDA, CDR2 SQIVND (reference sequence). CDR3 residues: CATMGQYTEAFF. For the CDR3, the DNA is TGTGCCACCATGGGACAGTACACTGAAGCTTTCTTT.

This clone was counted a single time. J is TRBJ1-2 and V is TRBV27; D remains ambiguous. This CDR3 has 17 residues. Trimming removed 5 bases from V and 6 bases from J, with 25 bases in between. The germline V gene has CDR1 MNHEY and CDR2 SMNVEV (reference sequence). CDR3 region: CASSPPSSPLSPNGYTF. The CDR3 nucleotides are TGTGCCAGCAGTCCGCCGTCCTCCCCCCTTAGCCCCAATGGCTACACCTTC.

The rearrangement uses TRBV5-1 and TRBJ2-2; TRBD1 might be the D (6 bases). Germline values: CDR1 SGHRS, CDR2 YFSETQ. This CDR3 has 12 amino acids. V was trimmed by 8 bases and J by 7 bases, leaving 12 bases between them. Here the CDR3 reads CASIGDIGELFF. The CDR3 bases are TGCGCCAGTATAGGGGACATCGGGGAGCTGTTTTTT.

The V and J genes are TRBV7-9 and TRBJ2-2; TRBD2 matches 7 bases. V trimming: 5 bases; J trimming: 4 bases; junction bases outside the gene matches: 10. The germline V gene has CDR1 SEHNR and CDR2 FQNEAQ (reference sequence). The CDR3 has 16 residues. In nucleotides, the CDR3 is TGTGCCAGCAGCGTGTCGGACGGGGGGACCACCGGGGAGCTGTTTTTT. Translated, it gives CASSVSDGGTTGELFF.

V and J are TRBV2 and TRBJ1-1; 9 bases align to TRBD1. The CDR3 is 15 amino acids. Germline V gives CDR1 SNHLY, CDR2 FYNNEI. V lost 5 bases and J lost 5; bases outside the gene matches: 9. In DNA, the CDR3 is TGTGCCAGCAGTCTCGGACAGGGGTCGAAGACTGAAGCTTTCTTT. Translating gives CASSLGQGSKTEAFF.

This clone was seen a handful of times. This chain links TRBV7-9 with TRBJ2-7, with 7 bases fitting TRBD2. This CDR3 has 13 residues. In germline, CDR1 is SEHNR, CDR2 FQNEAQ (reference sequence). The V and J ends lost 5 bases and 3 bases, in that order; junction bases with no gene match: 4. The CDR3 sequence: CASSLTSSYEQYF. The CDR3 DNA sequence: TGTGCCAGCAGCCTGACTAGCAGCTACGAGCAGTACTTC.

The chain employs TRBV11-2 and TRBJ1-4; D uncertain. The CDR3 is 14 amino acids. The V end was cut by 2 bases, the J end by 8 bases, with 12 bases between. Germline CDR1 is SGHAT and CDR2 is FQNNGV. The chain's CDR3 is CASSLPGMGEKLFF. Written as DNA, the CDR3 is TGTGCCAGCAGCTTACCGGGGATGGGAGAAAAACTGTTTTTT. The whole variable domain, filled in from reference TRBV11-2 and TRBJ1-4, reads EAGVAQSPRYKIIEKRQSVAFWCNPISGHATLYWYQQILGQGPKLLIQFQNNGVVDDSQLPKDRFSAERLKGVDSTLKIQPAKLEDSAVYLCASSLPGMGEKLFFGSGTQLSVL.

V usage is TRBV6-1 and J usage is TRBJ1-1, with 7 bases fitting TRBD1. Trimming at V came to 3 bases and at J to 6 bases, leaving 13 bases not matched to a gene. The CDR3 length is 16 residues. Germline V gene sequence: CDR1 MNHNS, CDR2 SASEGT. CDR3 in DNA: TGTGCCAGCAGTGATTCGGCGAGGGGGCGCCGGGCTGAAGCTTTCTTT. Its translation: CASSDSARGRRAEAFF.

This rearrangement joins TRBV6-5 to TRBJ2-5, with 12 bases that match TRBD2. V lost 0 bases to trimming and J lost 2 bases; unmatched junction nucleotides: 1. Germline loops: CDR1 MNHEY, CDR2 SVGAGI. This CDR3 contains 16 residues. The CDR3 DNA follows: TGTGCCAGCAGTTACTCGACTAGCGGGGGACAAGAGACCCAGTACTTC. Amino acids: CASSYSTSGGQETQYF.

The chain recombines TRBV19 with TRBJ2-7; weak D call: TRBD1 (6 bases). The CDR3 is made up of 14 amino acids. The V and J ends lost 5 bases and 3 bases respectively, with 14 bases between them. CDR1 and CDR2 from the germline V gene are LNHDA and SQIVND (reference sequence). CDR3 amino acids: CASSVSWGRYEQYF. The CDR3 region has the DNA TGTGCCAGTAGTGTCTCGTGGGGGCGCTACGAGCAGTACTTC.

The V and J genes are TRBV7-9 and TRBJ2-2; 10 bases align to TRBD1. The CDR3 is made up of 15 amino acids. CDR1 is SEHNR and CDR2 is FQNEAQ in the germline V gene (reference sequence). V shed 6 bases, J shed 5 bases, and the junction held 6 bases outside the gene matches. This CDR3 is CASRYGDRGTGELFF. The CDR3 DNA reads TGTGCCAGCAGATATGGGGACAGGGGAACCGGGGAGCTGTTTTTT.

This rearrangement joins TRBV6-5 to TRBJ1-1; D is unclear. Per the germline V gene, CDR1 is MNHEY and CDR2 is SVGAGI. Trimming cost V 6 bases and J 1 base, with 12 bases left between them. The CDR3 sequence is 14 residues long. For the CDR3, the DNA is TGTGCCAGCAGGCCGAGTACTTCGAACACTGAAGCTTTCTTT. It specifies CASRPSTSNTEAFF.

The chain carries TRBV9 and TRBJ1-1, with D perhaps matching TRBD1 (6 bases). V dropped 3 bases and J dropped 6 bases, with 9 bases sitting between them. The CDR3 is 12 amino acids. CDR1 is SGDLS, CDR2 YYNGEE, per germline. This chain's CDR3 is CASSAWTAEAFF. The CDR3 DNA is TGTGCCAGCAGCGCTTGGACAGCTGAAGCTTTCTTT.

CDR3 bases: TGTGCCAGCAGTTACCTCAGGGACCAAGAGACCCAGTACTTC. Protein product: CASSYLRDQETQYF. V gene TRBV6-6 combines with J gene TRBJ2-5; D is possibly TRBD1 (5 bases). Germline lookup yields CDR1 MNHNY and CDR2 SVGAGI (reference sequence). This CDR3 comprises 14 residues. V was cut by 2 bases and J by 0 bases, with 7 bases left in between.

This clone was detected a few times. This sequence joins TRBV7-9 and TRBJ1-2; TRBD1 matches at 11 bases. Germline CDR1 is SEHNR and CDR2 is FQNEAQ (reference sequence). The CDR3 runs 15 residues. Losses at the gene ends were 1 base for V and 3 bases for J; bases not matched to a gene: 1. The CDR3, as DNA: TGTGCCAGCAGCTTAGGGACAGGGGGCCACTATGGCTACACCTTC. Translated, it gives CASSLGTGGHYGYTF.

The chain couples TRBV7-6 to TRBJ2-3; perhaps TRBD2 as D (5 bases). This CDR3 comprises 14 residues. The V and J ends lost 5 bases and 3 bases respectively, with 12 bases between them. Per germline, CDR1 SGHVS and CDR2 FNYEAQ. CDR3 bases: TGTGCCAGCAGCCCCCGGACTTTAACAGATACGCAGTATTTT. It codes for CASSPRTLTDTQYF.

This sequence joins TRBV9 and TRBJ2-7, with 7 bases matching TRBD1. The V gene end was trimmed by 2 bases and the J gene end by 5 bases; junction bases not matched to a gene: 4. Germline V gives CDR1 SGDLS, CDR2 YYNGEE. The CDR3 contains 13 residues. CDR3 in DNA: TGTGCCAGCAGCGTGACAGGGATACACGAGCAGTACTTC. It codes for CASSVTGIHEQYF.

In its sample, this clone was seen a few times. This likely traces to a read error, being one base from a far larger clone. No conserved phenylalanine or tryptophan is present at the end of the CDR3, so a read error is the likely explanation. The chain is built from TRBV15 and TRBJ1-4; 12 positions agree with TRBD1. Germline assignment: CDR1 LNHNV and CDR2 YYDKDF (reference sequence). The CDR3 consists of 16 residues. The ends lost 5 bases at V and 5 bases at J; junction bases unmatched: 6. This CDR3 reads CATSAGTGGTNEKLFI. The CDR3 DNA reads as TGTGCCACCAGCGCTGGGACAGGGGGCACCAATGAAAAACTGTTTATT.

This sequence joins TRBV6-4 and TRBJ2-3, with D unclear. Deletions cut 6 bases from V and 0 bases from J, with 16 bases between. The CDR3 sequence is 16 residues long. Germline-derived CDR1 and CDR2 are MRHNA and SNTAGT. CDR3: CASSLEQWSSTDTQYF. The CDR3 DNA follows: TGTGCCAGCAGCTTGGAACAGTGGTCTAGCACAGATACGCAGTATTTT.